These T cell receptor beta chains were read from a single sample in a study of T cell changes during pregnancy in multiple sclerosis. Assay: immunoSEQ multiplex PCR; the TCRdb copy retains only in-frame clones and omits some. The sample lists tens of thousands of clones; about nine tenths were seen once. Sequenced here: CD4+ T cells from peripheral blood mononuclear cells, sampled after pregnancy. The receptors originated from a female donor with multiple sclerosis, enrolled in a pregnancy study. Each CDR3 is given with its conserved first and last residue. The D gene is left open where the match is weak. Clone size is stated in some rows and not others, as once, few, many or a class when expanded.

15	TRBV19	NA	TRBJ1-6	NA	CASRQDSSYNSPLHF	TGTGCCAGTAGGCAGGATAGCTCCTATAATTCACCCCTCCACTTT
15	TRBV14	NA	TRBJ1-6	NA	CASSHYQAWNSPLHF	TGTGCCAGCAGCCATTACCAAGCATGGAATTCACCCCTCCACTTT
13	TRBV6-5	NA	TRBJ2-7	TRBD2	CASSRGGAYEQYF	TGTGCCAGCAGTCGGGGAGGGGCCTACGAGCAGTACTTC
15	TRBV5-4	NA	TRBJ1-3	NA	CASSFGGSSGNTIYF	TGTGCCAGCAGCTTTGGGGGGAGCTCTGGAAACACCATATATTTT
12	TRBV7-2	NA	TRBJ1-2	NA	CASTSGVYGYTF	TGTGCCAGCACCTCAGGGGTATATGGCTACACCTTC
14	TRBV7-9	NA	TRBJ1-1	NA	CASSLAQGNTEAFF	TGTGCCAGCAGCCTGGCACAGGGGAACACTGAAGCTTTCTTT
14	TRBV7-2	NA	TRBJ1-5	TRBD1	CASSRTGSNQPQHF	TGTGCCAGCAGCCGGACAGGGAGCAATCAGCCCCAGCATTTT
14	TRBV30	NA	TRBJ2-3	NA	CAWGEGGHADTQYF	TGTGCCTGGGGAGAGGGGGGGCACGCAGATACGCAGTATTTT
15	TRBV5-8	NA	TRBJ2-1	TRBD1	CASSLAGQGLNEQFF	TGTGCCAGCAGCTTGGCGGGACAGGGCCTCAATGAGCAGTTCTTC
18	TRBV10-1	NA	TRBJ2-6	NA	CASSERGRVSSGANVLTF	TGCGCCAGCAGTGAGAGGGGCAGGGTGAGCTCTGGGGCCAACGTCCTGACTTTC
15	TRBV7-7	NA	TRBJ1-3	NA	CASSSGATSGNTIYF	TGTGCTAGCAGCTCAGGGGCCACCTCTGGAAACACCATATATTTT
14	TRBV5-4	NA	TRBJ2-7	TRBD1	CASSSGQGRYEQYF	TGTGCCAGCAGCTCAGGACAGGGGCGGTACGAGCAGTACTTC
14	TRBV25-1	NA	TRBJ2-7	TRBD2	CASKEGTRPYEQYF	TGTGCCAGCAAGGAAGGGACTAGACCCTACGAGCAGTACTTC
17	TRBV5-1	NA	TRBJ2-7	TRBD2	CASSLDSRGASSYEQYF	TGCGCCAGCAGCTTGGATTCGCGGGGGGCCAGCTCCTACGAGCAGTACTTC
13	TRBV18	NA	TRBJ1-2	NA	CASSPGGNYGYTF	TGTGCCAGCTCACCAGGGGGGAACTATGGCTACACCTTC
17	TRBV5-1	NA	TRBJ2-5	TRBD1	CASSLGGGQGNQETQYF	TGCGCCAGCAGCTTGGGGGGGGGACAGGGCAACCAAGAGACCCAGTACTTC
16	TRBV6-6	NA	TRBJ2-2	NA	CASTAIGVENTGELFF	TGTGCCAGCACGGCAATAGGGGTTGAGAACACCGGGGAGCTGTTTTTT
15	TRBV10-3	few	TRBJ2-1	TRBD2	CAIRDSGGGYNEQFF	TGTGCCATCAGGGATAGCGGGGGGGGATACAATGAGCAGTTCTTC
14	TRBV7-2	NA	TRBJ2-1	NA	CASSLMRAYNEQFF	TGTGCCAGCAGCTTAATGAGGGCCTACAATGAGCAGTTCTTC
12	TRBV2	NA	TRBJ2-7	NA	CASSEGGVEQYF	TGTGCCAGCAGTGAAGGCGGGGTCGAGCAGTACTTC
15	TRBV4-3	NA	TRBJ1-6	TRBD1	CASSQGGTGLSPLHF	TGCGCCAGCAGCCAAGGGGGGACAGGGTTATCACCCCTCCACTTT
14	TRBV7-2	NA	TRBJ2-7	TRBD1	CASSLAARGREQYF	TGTGCCAGCAGCTTAGCGGCCAGGGGGCGGGAGCAGTACTTC
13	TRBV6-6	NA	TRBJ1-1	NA	CASSQVPYTEAFF	TGTGCCAGCAGCCAGGTACCGTACACTGAAGCTTTCTTT
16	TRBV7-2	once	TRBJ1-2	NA	CASSLREGEGSYGYTF	TGTGCCAGCAGCCTACGAGAGGGGGAGGGGAGCTATGGCTACACCTTC
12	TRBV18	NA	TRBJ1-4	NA	CASSSVGEKLFF	TGTGCCAGCTCAAGCGTTGGTGAAAAACTGTTTTTT
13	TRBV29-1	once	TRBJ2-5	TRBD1	CSGKTGGEETQYF	TGCAGCGGGAAGACAGGGGGTGAGGAGACCCAGTACTTC
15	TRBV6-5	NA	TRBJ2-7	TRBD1	CASSYQRQGPYEQYF	TGTGCCAGCAGTTACCAGAGACAGGGACCCTACGAGCAGTACTTC
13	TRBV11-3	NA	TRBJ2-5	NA	CASSLWGKETQYF	TGTGCCAGCAGCTTATGGGGCAAAGAGACCCAGTACTTC
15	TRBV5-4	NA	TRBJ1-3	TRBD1	CASSLSQGAGNTIYF	TGTGCCAGCAGCTTATCCCAGGGGGCAGGAAACACCATATATTTT
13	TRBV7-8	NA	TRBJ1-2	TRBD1	CASSLGQGGGYTF	TGTGCCAGCAGCTTAGGACAGGGCGGGGGCTACACCTTC
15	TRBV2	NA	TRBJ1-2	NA	CASKPPVTRDYGYTF	TGTGCCAGCAAGCCTCCCGTTACCAGGGACTATGGCTACACCTTC
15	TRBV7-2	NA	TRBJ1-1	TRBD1	CASSAQTGTNTEAFF	TGTGCCAGCAGCGCACAGACAGGGACGAACACTGAAGCTTTCTTT
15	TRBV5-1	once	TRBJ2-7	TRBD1	CASSIGQALSYEQYF	TGCGCCAGCAGCATAGGACAGGCGCTTTCCTACGAGCAGTACTTC
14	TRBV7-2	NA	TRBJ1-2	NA	CASSPGLPGWGYTF	TGTGCCAGCAGCCCCGGACTCCCCGGGTGGGGCTACACCTTC
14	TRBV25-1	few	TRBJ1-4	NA	CASSEFRGNEKLFF	TGTGCCAGCAGTGAATTCAGGGGTAATGAAAAACTGTTTTTT
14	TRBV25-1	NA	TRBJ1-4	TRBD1	CASMDRGKNEKLFF	TGTGCCAGCATGGACAGGGGGAAGAATGAAAAACTGTTTTTT
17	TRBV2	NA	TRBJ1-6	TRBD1	CASSELGTGSYNSPLHF	TGTGCCAGCAGTGAATTGGGGACAGGCTCCTATAATTCACCCCTCCACTTT
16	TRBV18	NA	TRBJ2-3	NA	CASSPPTTSMRDTQYF	TGTGCCAGCTCACCACCGACCACGAGTATGAGGGATACGCAGTATTTT
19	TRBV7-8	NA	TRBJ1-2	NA	CASSLAGSGGPHTNYGYTF	TGTGCCAGCAGCTTAGCGGGCTCGGGGGGCCCTCACACTAACTATGGCTACACCTTC
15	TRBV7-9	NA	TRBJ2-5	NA	CASSTSQGGRETQYF	TGTGCCAGCAGCACATCCCAAGGGGGAAGAGAGACCCAGTACTTC
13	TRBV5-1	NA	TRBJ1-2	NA	CASSLSQAYGYTF	TGCGCCAGCAGCTTGAGCCAGGCCTATGGCTACACCTTC
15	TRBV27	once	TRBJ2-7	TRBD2	CASSASGTRGYEQYF	TGTGCCAGCAGTGCTTCCGGGACTAGGGGCTACGAGCAGTACTTC
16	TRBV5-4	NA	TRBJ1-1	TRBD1	CASSGNRDRAITEAFF	TGTGCCAGCAGCGGGAACCGGGACAGGGCGATCACTGAAGCTTTCTTT
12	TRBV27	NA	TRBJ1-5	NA	CASSPQGQPQHF	TGTGCCAGCAGTCCCCAGGGCCAGCCCCAGCATTTT